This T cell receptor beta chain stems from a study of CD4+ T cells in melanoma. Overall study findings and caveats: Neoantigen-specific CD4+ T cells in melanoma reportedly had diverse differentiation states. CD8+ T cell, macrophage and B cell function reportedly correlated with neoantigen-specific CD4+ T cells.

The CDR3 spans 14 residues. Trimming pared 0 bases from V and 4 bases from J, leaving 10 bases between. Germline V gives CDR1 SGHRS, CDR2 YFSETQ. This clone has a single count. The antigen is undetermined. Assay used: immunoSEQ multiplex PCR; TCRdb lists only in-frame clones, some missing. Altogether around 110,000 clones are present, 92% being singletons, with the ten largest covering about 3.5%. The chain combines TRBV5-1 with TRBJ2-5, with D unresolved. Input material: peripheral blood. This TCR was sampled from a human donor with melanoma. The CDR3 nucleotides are TGCGCCAGCAGCTTGGCCCGCACGGGAGAGACCCAGTACTTC. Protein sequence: CASSLARTGETQYF.